The next 17 T cell receptor beta chains were all read from a single sample in a study of T cell changes during pregnancy in multiple sclerosis. The data were produced by immunoSEQ multiplex PCR, yet TCRdb's version contains in-frame clones alone and is incomplete. The sample yields 65,000 to 70,000 clones, about 90% seen once. The sample here was peripheral blood, taken in the first trimester of pregnancy. The source is a female donor with multiple sclerosis, enrolled in a pregnancy study.

V and J are TRBV7-8 and TRBJ2-1; D not resolved. V lost 5 bases and J 7 bases, leaving 9 bases between the germline ends. The CDR3 has 12 amino acids. Germline-derived CDR1 and CDR2 are SGHVS and FQNEAQ. Here the CDR3 reads CASSRERNEQFF. CDR3 DNA sequence: TGTGCCAGCAGCCGCGAGAGGAATGAGCAGTTCTTC.

The chain couples TRBV28 to TRBJ2-3; TRBD2 matches at 7 bases. In germline, CDR1 is MDHEN, CDR2 SYDVKM. CDR3 length equals 13 residues. Trimming cost V 4 bases and J 3 bases; bases outside gene matches: 1. CDR3 DNA sequence: TGTGCCAGCAGTTCCGGGGGGACAGATACGCAGTATTTT. This codes for CASSSGGTDTQYF.

The CDR3 region has the DNA TGTGCCAGCAGCCGACTACAATCCTACGAGCAGTACTTC. Its protein product is CASSRLQSYEQYF. The rearrangement joins TRBV11-1 to TRBJ2-7, with D maybe TRBD2 (5 bases). The germline V gene encodes CDR1 SGHAT and CDR2 FQDESV (reference sequence). The CDR3 sequence is 13 residues long. Trimming cost V 5 bases and J 1 base, with 9 bases left between them.

The genes are TRBV5-1 and TRBJ2-3; 10 nucleotides match TRBD2. J was trimmed by 2 bases and V by 0 bases; bases with no gene match: 15. The CDR3 is 20 amino acids. Germline lookup yields CDR1 SGHRS and CDR2 YFSETQ. The CDR3 bases are TGCGCCAGCAGCTTGGGCGGTGCGTTAGCGGGAGGAAAACACACAGATACGCAGTATTTT. The encoded protein is CASSLGGALAGGKHTDTQYF.

J is TRBJ2-5 and V is TRBV11-2; D is possibly TRBD1 (6 bases). The CDR3 is made up of 12 amino acids. Trimming left V 6 bases short and J 4 bases short, with 9 bases between. In germline, CDR1 is SGHAT, CDR2 FQNNGV. CDR3 residues: CASSPGVETQYF. CDR3 bases: TGTGCCAGCAGTCCAGGGGTAGAGACCCAGTACTTC.

The V gene is TRBV28, the J gene TRBJ1-3, with a possible D match to TRBD1 (6 bases). The CDR3 runs to 17 residues. Germline-derived CDR1 and CDR2 are MDHEN and SYDVKM. V shed 6 bases and J shed 9 bases, with 27 bases lying between them. In DNA form, the CDR3 reads TGTGCCAGCAGCAAGCCAGGGGCTCGAGTAGAAGGTAGCACCATATATTTT. The encoded protein is CASSKPGARVEGSTIYF.

The V and J genes are TRBV6-1 and TRBJ2-4, with TRBD1 matching 8 bases. V lost 2 bases and J lost 4; bases outside the gene matches: 22. CDR1 is MNHNS and CDR2 is SASEGT in the germline V gene. This CDR3 is 21 amino acids long. The CDR3 here is CASSEPWSGQGAEREKNIQYF. The DNA of the CDR3 is TGTGCCAGCAGTGAACCTTGGTCGGGGCAGGGGGCTGAAAGGGAAAAAAACATTCAGTACTTC.

This clone was found once. The chain recombines TRBV6-1 with TRBJ2-1; D possibly corresponds to TRBD2 (6 bases). Between the trimmed V and J ends, which lost 7 bases and 5 bases, there was a span of 18 bases. From germline, CDR1 is MNHNS and CDR2 SASEGT. The CDR3 has 15 amino acids. The DNA for the CDR3 is TGTGCCAGCAACCCTGGGAGCGGGCCCCACAATGAGCAGTTCTTC. Translated, it gives CASNPGSGPHNEQFF.

The gene calls are TRBV28 and TRBJ2-2; 8 bases map to TRBD2. Germline trimming cut 5 bases from V and 5 bases from J; bases unmatched to any gene: 10. There are 16 residues in the CDR3. From germline, CDR1 is MDHEN and CDR2 SYDVKM. The CDR3 is CASSHPGGGGTGELFF. DNA for the CDR3: TGTGCCAGCAGTCACCCCGGGGGGGGAGGAACCGGGGAGCTGTTTTTT. The full variable domain, its missing parts supplied by reference TRBV28 and TRBJ2-2, is DVKVTQSSRYLVKRTGEKVFLECVQDMDHENMFWYRQDPGLGLRLIYFSYDVKMKEKGDIPEGYSVSREKKERFSLILESASTNQTSMYLCASSHPGGGGTGELFFGEGSRLTVL.

The chain links TRBV7-2 to TRBJ2-3, with D perhaps TRBD2 (5 bases). This CDR3 region has 16 residues. With 1 base removed from V and 5 bases from J, the gap between germline ends came to 16 bases. Germline assignment: CDR1 SGHTA and CDR2 FQGNSA. CDR3 sequence: CASSLGRARAVDTQYF. The CDR3 bases are TGTGCCAGCAGCTTAGGAAGGGCGAGGGCTGTAGATACGCAGTATTTT.

The chain is built from TRBV19 and TRBJ2-1; TRBD2 matches at 7 bases. CDR1 and CDR2 from the germline V gene are LNHDA and SQIVND (reference sequence). There are 17 residues in the CDR3. With 2 bases clipped from V and 9 bases from J, the junction kept 16 bases outside the gene matches. The CDR3 protein is CASSITLGRELGGEQFF. The CDR3 nucleotides are TGTGCCAGTAGTATAACCCTAGGGCGGGAGTTGGGGGGTGAGCAGTTCTTC.

The V call is TRBV9, the J call TRBJ2-1; 10 nucleotides match TRBD1. V was clipped by 0 bases and J by 8 bases; unmatched bases: 8. There are 16 residues in the CDR3. The germline CDR1 and CDR2 sequences are SGDLS and YYNGEE. The DNA for the CDR3 is TGTGCCAGCAGCGTAGCTAGGGACAGGGGCCAGCATGAGCAGTTCTTC. Its translation is CASSVARDRGQHEQFF.

V is TRBV9 and J is TRBJ1-2; a possible D gene is TRBD1 (6 bases). V lost 0 bases to trimming and J lost 2 bases, with 11 bases between them. Germline lookup yields CDR1 SGDLS and CDR2 YYNGEE. CDR3 length equals 15 residues. The CDR3 nucleotides read TGTGCCAGCAGCGTAGAGGCAGGGGAAAACTATGGCTACACCTTC. It is translated as CASSVEAGENYGYTF.

The gene calls are TRBV19 and TRBJ2-3; 8 bases fit TRBD1. CDR3 length: 13 amino acids. Germline V gives CDR1 LNHDA, CDR2 SQIVND (reference sequence). V trimming: 6 bases; J trimming: 1 base; junction bases outside the gene matches: 0. The DNA for the CDR3 is TGTGCCAGTAGGACAGGGGGCACAGATACGCAGTATTTT. This gives the protein CASRTGGTDTQYF.

This chain connects TRBV5-1 to TRBJ1-2; D unclear. This CDR3 has 16 residues. Germline V gene sequence: CDR1 SGHRS, CDR2 YFSETQ. V was clipped by 4 bases and J by 2 bases, with 18 bases between them. Here the CDR3 reads CASSPRGGVGNYGYTF. CDR3 in DNA: TGCGCCAGCAGCCCCAGAGGCGGGGTCGGGAACTATGGCTACACCTTC.

The V and J genes are TRBV6-5 and TRBJ2-7; D might be TRBD2 (5 bases). The germline V gene has CDR1 MNHEY and CDR2 SVGAGI. This CDR3 is 12 amino acids long. V was clipped by 7 bases and J by 4 bases, with 11 bases between them. CDR3 bases: TGTGCCAGCACCGGGGATAAGTACGAGCAGTACTTC. Translated, it gives CASTGDKYEQYF.

This chain links TRBV9 with TRBJ2-7, with TRBD1 identical over 7 bases. J lost 0 bases, V lost 4 bases, and 7 bases had no gene match. This CDR3 is built from 15 residues. Germline V gene sequence: CDR1 SGDLS, CDR2 YYNGEE. CDR3 DNA: TGTGCCAGCAGCCCCCGACAGGGTCGCTCCTACGAGCAGTACTTC. Protein: CASSPRQGRSYEQYF.